The 25 T cell receptor beta chains listed next were all sequenced from one sample in a study of low-dose radiotherapy and immunotherapy resistance in tumors. Noted time point: before trial treatment. First-strand cDNA relied on TRAV- and TRBV-specific primers spanning alpha and beta chains. With a V-primer adapter and a constant-region primer, TCRs were amplified for roughly 18 PCR cycles. Via MiXCR, TCRdb re-called the reads, giving one row per CDR3 protein. Of more than 50,000 distinct CDR3 sequences listed, about 30% are singletons. The sample was PBMCs, taken before treatment. The receptors come from a male donor with rectosigmoid adenocarcinoma.

As to this clonotype: A far larger clone is one nucleotide away, so this likely arose from a read error. V is TRBV2 and J is TRBJ1-1; D might be TRBD1 (6 bases). Trimming stripped 6 bases from V and 5 bases from J, with 22 bases between. CDR1 is SNHLY and CDR2 is FYNNEI in the germline V gene. The length of the CDR3 is 16 residues. The CDR3 loop is CASRQVFARGNTEAFF. DNA for the CDR3: TGTGCCAGCAGGCAGGTCTTCGCCAGGGGTAATACTGAAGCTTTCTTT.

This clonotype has at least ten counts. The chain combines TRBV28 with TRBJ1-5; weak D call: TRBD1 (5 bases). V was trimmed by 6 bases and J by 3 bases, leaving 18 bases between them. The germline CDR1 and CDR2 sequences are MDHEN and SYDVKM. The CDR3 extends over 16 amino acids. In DNA form, the CDR3 reads TGTGCCAGCAGCCCCACGGGGCAGGGCGACAATCAGCCCCAGCATTTT. Translating gives CASSPTGQGDNQPQHF.

About this clonotype itself: A far bigger clonotype differs at one base, so this is likely a read error. As DNA, the CDR3 is TGTGCCAGCAGTTATATCCCAGGCACCGGGGAGCTGTTTTTT. It codes for CASSYIPGTGELFF. The chain joins TRBV28 to TRBJ2-2; D ambiguous. V was clipped by 4 bases and J by 4 bases, with 10 bases between them. CDR3 size: 14 residues. From germline, CDR1 is MDHEN and CDR2 SYDVKM.

On this clonotype: A far larger clone is only one base removed, so a read error is likely. The chain combines TRBV4-3 with TRBJ2-1; tentatively, D is TRBD1 (6 bases). In germline, CDR1 is LGHNA, CDR2 YSLEER. This CDR3 has 14 amino acids. The V gene lost 1 base and the J gene lost 10 bases, with 14 bases spanning the gap. CDR3 protein: CASSQGYRASEQFF. The CDR3 DNA reads as TGCGCCAGCAGCCAAGGCTACAGGGCAAGCGAGCAGTTCTTC.

This clonotype has more than one count but fewer than ten. The genes are TRBV4-1 and TRBJ2-2, with TRBD1 identical over 8 bases. This CDR3 comprises 16 residues. The germline gives CDR1 MGHRA, CDR2 YSYEKL. The trim removed 0 bases at V and 7 bases at J, leaving 7 bases unmatched. The CDR3 DNA follows: TGCGCCAGCAGCCAAGATCGGACAGGGTCATACGGGGAGCTGTTTTTT. It translates to CASSQDRTGSYGELFF.

The chain is built from TRBV18 and TRBJ2-5, with D hard to call. The CDR3 has 14 residues. Trimming left V 2 bases short and J 4 bases short, with 11 bases between. Germline lookup yields CDR1 KGHSH and CDR2 LQKENI. CDR3 DNA sequence: TGTGCCAGCTCACCAGCGGCTGGGCGAGAGACCCAGTACTTC. It encodes CASSPAAGRETQYF.

This clonotype was recorded at least ten times. The chain recombines TRBV7-6 with TRBJ2-7; the D gene is possibly TRBD1 (6 bases). CDR3 size: 14 residues. From germline, CDR1 is SGHVS and CDR2 FNYEAQ. V lost 0 bases and J lost 6, with 12 bases in between. The CDR3 DNA sequence: TGTGCCAGCAGCTTAGCGGGTTCGGACAGCGAGCAGTACTTC. Translation gives CASSLAGSDSEQYF.

V and J are TRBV11-2 and TRBJ2-4; D gene ambiguous. The CDR3 length is 16 residues. Germline assignment: CDR1 SGHAT and CDR2 FQNNGV. V lost 5 bases and J 0 bases, leaving 14 bases between the germline ends. The CDR3 DNA reads TGTGCCAGCAGCCCAACACTTTCCCTAGCCAAAAACATTCAGTACTTC. Its translation: CASSPTLSLAKNIQYF.

This clonotype was counted at least ten times. The chain combines TRBV30 with TRBJ1-1; D is ambiguous. Germline V CDR1 and CDR2: GTSNPN, SVGIG (reference sequence). The CDR3 is made up of 11 amino acids. The V gene lost 6 bases and the J gene lost 3 bases, with 8 bases spanning the gap. CDR3 nucleotides: TGTGCCTGCGCAGGTTACACTGAAGCTTTCTTT. It translates to CACAGYTEAFF.

This clonotype was picked up a small number of times. This rearrangement joins TRBV24-1 to TRBJ2-5; tentative D call: TRBD1 (5 bases). Per the germline V gene, CDR1 is KGHDR and CDR2 is SFDVKD. Trimming cost V 4 bases and J 7 bases, with 18 bases left between them. This CDR3 has 15 residues. CDR3 protein: CATSDQRQPIGTQYF. The CDR3 DNA reads TGTGCCACCAGTGACCAAAGACAGCCGATCGGGACCCAGTACTTC.

This clonotype was recorded many times. The chain has TRBV7-7 and TRBJ1-3; D unclear. V lost 0 bases and J lost 4, with 13 bases in between. CDR3 length: 16 amino acids. The germline V gene has CDR1 SSHAT and CDR2 FNYEAQ (reference sequence). The DNA for the CDR3 is TGTGCCAGCAGCTTAGCGGCCCCAGCGGACGGAAACACCATATATTTT. Amino acid sequence: CASSLAAPADGNTIYF.

This clonotype was observed at least ten times. The V call is TRBV7-9, the J call TRBJ2-2, with 11 nucleotides matching TRBD2. The CDR3 has 20 amino acids. J lost 3 bases, V lost 4 bases, and 16 bases had no gene match. Germline V CDR1 and CDR2: SEHNR, FQNEAQ (reference sequence). The CDR3 bases are TGTGCCAGCAGCTCGCAGGGGGCTACTAGCGGGAGACCATACACCGGGGAGCTGTTTTTT. This sequence encodes CASSSQGATSGRPYTGELFF.

This clonotype was found many times. V and J are TRBV6-2 or TRBV6-3 and TRBJ1-4; 7 bases match TRBD1. Trimming cost V 6 bases and J 4 bases; bases outside gene matches: 8. There are 15 residues in the CDR3. Germline lookup yields CDR1 MNHEY and CDR2 SVGEGT. The CDR3 bases are TGTGCCAGCAGGGCCGGGACAGTCAGTAATGAAAAACTGTTTTTT. This translates into CASRAGTVSNEKLFF.

This clonotype came up many times. CDR3 sequence reads: CASSWAREQFF. For the CDR3, the DNA is TGTGCCAGCAGCTGGGCCCGTGAGCAGTTCTTC. V gene TRBV28 combines with J gene TRBJ2-1, with D unresolved. The CDR3 is 11 amino acids. Trimming cost V 6 bases and J 9 bases, with 9 bases left between them. Germline lookup yields CDR1 MDHEN and CDR2 SYDVKM. The whole variable domain, remainder taken from reference TRBV28 and TRBJ2-1, is DVKVTQSSRYLVKRTGEKVFLECVQDMDHENMFWYRQDPGLGLRLIYFSYDVKMKEKGDIPEGYSVSREKKERFSLILESASTNQTSMYLCASSWAREQFFGPGTRLTVL.

This clonotype showed up many times. The gene calls are TRBV3-1 and TRBJ2-7, with D tentatively TRBD2 (5 bases). Trimming stripped 2 bases from V and 0 bases from J, with 17 bases between. Germline V gene data show CDR1 as LGHDT and CDR2 as YNNKEL (reference sequence). The CDR3 sequence is 17 residues long. The CDR3 DNA sequence: TGTGCCAGCAGCCAATCCTTGGTGGGCAGCGGCTCCTACGAGCAGTACTTC. Translating gives CASSQSLVGSGSYEQYF.

The CDR3: CASSLASTDTQYF. The CDR3 nucleotides read TGTGCCAGCTCACTTGCGTCCACAGATACGCAGTATTTT. The gene calls are TRBV18 and TRBJ2-3; no clear D gene. Germline V gene data show CDR1 as KGHSH and CDR2 as LQKENI. V gave up 4 bases and J gave up 2 bases, with 7 bases separating them. The CDR3 spans 13 residues.

This clonotype was seen at least ten times. This chain links TRBV24-1 with TRBJ2-1; 10 nucleotides agree with TRBD2. J was trimmed by 0 bases and V by 0 bases; bases with no gene match: 4. This CDR3 is 18 amino acids long. CDR1 and CDR2 from the germline V gene are KGHDR and SFDVKD. CDR3 DNA sequence: TGTGCCACCAGTGATTTGTGGACTAGCGGAAGCTCCTACAATGAGCAGTTCTTC. It yields the protein CATSDLWTSGSSYNEQFF.

This clonotype was seen at least ten times. This chain links TRBV2 with TRBJ2-2, with D unclear. CDR1 is SNHLY and CDR2 is FYNNEI in the germline V gene. The CDR3 runs 12 residues. V lost 9 bases, J lost 5 bases, and 10 bases lay in between. The CDR3 here is CASLIGTGELFF. Written as DNA, the CDR3 is TGTGCCAGTCTTATCGGAACCGGGGAGCTGTTTTTT.

This clonotype was recorded a few times. This chain links TRBV27 with TRBJ2-1; 10 bases line up with TRBD2. CDR3 length: 16 residues. The V and J ends lost 7 bases and 3 bases, in that order; junction bases with no gene match: 9. The germline V gene has CDR1 MNHEY and CDR2 SMNVEV (reference sequence). The CDR3 sequence: CASTLVAGGHYNEQFF. In DNA form, the CDR3 reads TGTGCCAGCACTCTAGTAGCGGGGGGCCACTACAATGAGCAGTTCTTC.

This clonotype was counted ten times or more. The chain is built from TRBV7-9 and TRBJ2-7, with 7 bases fitting TRBD2. The CDR3 is 14 residues long. The germline CDR1 and CDR2 sequences are SEHNR and FQNEAQ (reference sequence). V lost 8 bases and J lost 1; bases outside the gene matches: 8. The CDR3 region has the DNA TGTGCCAGCGGAAAGCGGGATGGATCCTACGAGCAGTACTTC. Its translation: CASGKRDGSYEQYF.

This clonotype was seen many times. This chain joins TRBV14 and TRBJ2-7; possible D gene TRBD1, 5 bases. The CDR3 covers 13 residues. From germline, CDR1 is SGHDN and CDR2 FVKESK. Trimming took off 3 bases at V and 5 bases at J, with 11 bases between the two ends. The DNA of the CDR3 is TGTGCCAGCAGCCAGTCAGGGATCGACGAGCAGTACTTC. Protein sequence: CASSQSGIDEQYF.

This clonotype was recorded a few times. The rearrangement joins TRBV5-1 to TRBJ2-3; 8 nucleotides match TRBD2. The CDR3 consists of 16 residues. Germline V gene sequence: CDR1 SGHRS, CDR2 YFSETQ. Trimming removed 4 bases from V and 4 bases from J; junction bases left unmatched: 11. CDR3 sequence (DNA): TGCGCCAGCAGCACGGAGCGGGGGCGGTTGGCAGATACGCAGTATTTT. Its translation: CASSTERGRLADTQYF. The whole variable domain, remainder taken from reference TRBV5-1 and TRBJ2-3, is KAGVTQTPRYLIKTRGQQVTLSCSPISGHRSVSWYQQTPGQGLQFLFEYFSETQRNKGNFPGRFSGRQFSNSRSEMNVSTLELGDSALYLCASSTERGRLADTQYFGPGTRLTVL.

This clonotype was seen ten or more times. The gene calls are TRBV7-2 and TRBJ2-7; D gene ambiguous. The V and J ends lost 4 bases and 3 bases respectively, with 7 bases between them. Germline CDR1 is SGHTA and CDR2 is FQGNSA. The CDR3 loop spans 12 amino acids. The CDR3 bases are TGTGCCAGCAGCTCTGTGGACTACGAGCAGTACTTC. This sequence encodes CASSSVDYEQYF.

The chain employs TRBV12-3 or TRBV12-4 and TRBJ2-1, with 7 bases identical to TRBD1. Trimming removed 5 bases from V and 4 bases from J; junction bases left unmatched: 8. The CDR3 runs 15 residues. The CDR3 spells CASSGRQGSYNEQFF. DNA of the CDR3: TGTGCCAGCAGTGGCCGACAGGGCTCGTACAATGAGCAGTTCTTC.

This clonotype occurred many times. CDR3 amino acids: CASSRRGPRNTEAFF. CDR3 sequence (DNA): TGTGCCAGCAGCCGTCGGGGGCCGAGGAACACTGAAGCTTTCTTT. V gene TRBV3-1 combines with J gene TRBJ1-1, with D maybe TRBD1 (6 bases). There are 15 residues in the CDR3. V dropped 4 bases and J dropped 1 base, with 13 bases sitting between them. Looked up from germline, CDR1 is LGHDT and CDR2 is YNNKEL (reference sequence).